Included here is one T cell receptor (beta chain) sequence, with context. The antigen remains unidentified. Each case's diagnosis was confirmed by two pathologists on H&E. This entry comes from a study of immune evolution from preneoplasia to lung adenocarcinoma. Findings of the study overall: Top clone frequencies peaked in normal lung, apparently declining through invasive adenocarcinoma.

The germline CDR1 and CDR2 sequences are MNHNY and SVGAGI (reference sequence). The CDR3 is made up of 13 amino acids. V lost 6 bases and J lost 1, with 10 bases in between. The method was immunoSEQ multiplex PCR; TCRdb's version includes in-frame clones alone and lacks a portion of them. The table lists roughly 5,000 clones, less than 85% of them singletons. The origin of this receptor is a person between 55 and 80 years old with lung adenocarcinoma. Material for sequencing was FFPE minimally invasive lung adenocarcinoma tissue. The rearrangement joins TRBV6-6 to TRBJ2-7; D call uncertain. CDR3 sequence (DNA): TGTGCCAGCAGGCCCTACGATTCCTACGAGCAGTACTTC. Its protein is CASRPYDSYEQYF.